The clone carrying this T cell receptor (beta chain) was counted between two and nine times. Its antigen is as yet unknown. This sample was taken from a study of shared clonotypes between healthy human individuals. Study-level information: For every donor, three CD4 naive, three CD4 memory, two CD8 naive and one CD8 memory plates were used. Broader study findings: A small donor pool kept down the genetic and exposure-history diversity that was represented.

Trimming took off 6 bases at V and 8 bases at J, with 13 bases between the two ends. The germline V gene encodes CDR1 MGHRA and CDR2 YSYEKL. The CDR3 sequence is 12 residues long. It was CD45RO-negative cells, positively selected for CCR7, that made up naive CD8 cells, with terminally differentiated effector memory CD45RA+ cells excluded. Authors' methods: There were no quality scores in the junction-only immunoSEQ sequences, so filtering differed. Repertoires were generated with immunoSEQ multiplex PCR, while TCRdb's copy carries only in-frame clones and drops some. From that table come the V and J calls and clone size; the DNA was used to work out D and trimming. Of about 2.2 million clones detected, just over 90% appear once; the ten largest clones hold more than 1.5%.

The sequenced sample consisted of naive CD8+ T cells from PBMCs. The origin of this receptor is a man aged 18 to 29 in good health. Some clones in this sample may be carry-over from other donors' samples. V is TRBV4-1 and J is TRBJ1-2; D call uncertain. The CDR3 loop is CASSQKGHGYTF. The DNA for the CDR3 is TGCGCCAGCAGTCAAAAAGGCCACGGCTACACCTTC.